Below, 10 T cell receptor beta chains from the same sample are listed, as sequenced in a study of shared clonotypes between healthy human individuals. Sequencing used immunoSEQ multiplex PCR; TCRdb keeps in-frame clones, though not all of them. The sample includes fewer than 650,000 clones, just over 75% of them seen just once. The sequenced sample was PBMCs. The receptors originated from a woman aged 35 to 49 in good health. Some clones in this sample may be carry-over from other donors' samples.

This clone was seen more than once but under ten times. This chain joins TRBV30 and TRBJ2-7; 7 bases fit TRBD1. V was pared by 4 bases and J by 3 bases, with 9 bases of the junction left unmatched. CDR1 GTSNPN and CDR2 SVGIG come from the germline V gene (reference sequence). The CDR3 has 14 amino acids. CDR3: CAWTYRGLSYEQYF. The CDR3 bases are TGTGCCTGGACCTACAGGGGTTTGAGCTACGAGCAGTACTTC.

The chain links TRBV10-2 to TRBJ2-1; 12 nucleotides line up with TRBD2. The ends lost 8 bases at V and 0 bases at J; junction bases unmatched: 5. The CDR3 extends over 16 amino acids. CDR1 is WSHSY and CDR2 is SAAADI in the germline V gene. The CDR3 DNA reads TGCGCCAGCGCACTAGCGGGAGGCTCCTCCTACAATGAGCAGTTCTTC. Its translation is CASALAGGSSYNEQFF.

V and J are TRBV7-2 and TRBJ1-3, with D possibly TRBD1 on 5 matching bases. Trimming took 5 bases from V and 4 from J, leaving 21 bases between them. CDR3 length equals 17 residues. The V gene's germline CDR1 is SGHTA and CDR2 FQGNSA. The CDR3 sequence is CASSRRQGGSSGNTIYF. Written as DNA, the CDR3 is TGTGCCAGCAGCCGACGGCAGGGTGGGAGCTCCGGAAACACCATATATTTT.

The chain links TRBV6-5 to TRBJ2-7, with D possibly being TRBD1 or TRBD2 (5 bases each). V was shortened by 5 bases and J by 4 bases, with 15 bases between the two germline ends. Per germline, CDR1 MNHEY and CDR2 SVGAGI. There are 14 residues in the CDR3. DNA of the CDR3: TGTGCCAGCAGTGACCGGGACCGGAGATACGAGCAGTACTTC. Protein product: CASSDRDRRYEQYF.

The chain employs TRBV9 and TRBJ2-7, with a possible D match to TRBD2 (5 bases). CDR1 and CDR2 from the germline V gene are SGDLS and YYNGEE. V dropped 1 base and J dropped 5 bases, with 13 bases sitting between them. The CDR3 has 14 residues. CDR3 sequence (DNA): TGTGCCAGCAGCGTACTAGGAGGTCGGGACGAGCAGTACTTC. Translating gives CASSVLGGRDEQYF.

The chain combines TRBV2 with TRBJ1-3, with D perhaps matching TRBD1 (6 bases). V was clipped by 7 bases and J by 2 bases, with 18 bases between them. The germline V gene encodes CDR1 SNHLY and CDR2 FYNNEI. The CDR3 loop spans 16 amino acids. CDR3 nucleotides: TGTGCCAGCACCCGGGGGGGGGCCTTCACTGGAAACACCATATATTTT. Translated, it gives CASTRGGAFTGNTIYF.

The rearrangement links TRBV9 to TRBJ2-2; no definite D call. The V gene lost 0 bases and the J gene lost 0 bases, with 6 bases spanning the gap. This CDR3 is built from 15 residues. Germline V lookup: CDR1 SGDLS, CDR2 YYNGEE. The CDR3 is CASSVGATNTGELFF. The CDR3 DNA reads TGTGCCAGCAGCGTAGGGGCTACGAACACCGGGGAGCTGTTTTTT.

The gene calls are TRBV5-1 and TRBJ2-1; 8 bases agree with TRBD2. The CDR3 length is 18 residues. Germline values: CDR1 SGHRS, CDR2 YFSETQ. Trimming removed 0 bases from V and 4 bases from J; junction bases left unmatched: 12. The CDR3: CASSLETPSRGRYNEQFF. The CDR3 DNA follows: TGCGCCAGCAGCTTGGAGACCCCAAGCCGCGGGAGGTACAATGAGCAGTTCTTC.

With respect to this clone: A far larger clone is just one base off, so this is likely a read error. The chain joins TRBV30 to TRBJ2-7, with D maybe TRBD2 (6 bases). Germline V CDR1 and CDR2: GTSNPN, SVGIG (reference sequence). The CDR3 sequence is 15 residues long. Trimming pared 1 base from V and 2 bases from J, leaving 15 bases between. The CDR3 sequence: CAWSGQTGVAYEQYF. CDR3 nucleotide sequence: TGTGCCTGGAGTGGTCAGACGGGAGTTGCCTACGAGCAGTACTTC. The complete variable domain, with remaining parts taken from reference TRBV30 and TRBJ2-7, reads SQTIHQWPATLVQPVGSPLSLECTVEGTSNPNLYWYRQAAGRGLQLLFYSVGIGQISSEVPQNLSASRPQDRQFILSSKKLLLSDSGFYLCAWSGQTGVAYEQYFGPGTRLTVT.

The genes are TRBV21-1 and TRBJ1-4; no check of the table's D call, TRBD1, against the DNA was made. TRBV21-1 is tagged as a pseudogene. The CDR3 has 14 residues. The CDR3 DNA sequence: TGTGCCAGCAACGACAATTCAACTAATGAAAAACTGTTTTTT. Residues: CASNDNSTNEKLFF.